The clone carrying this T cell receptor beta chain was recorded at least ten times. The antigen remains undetermined. Indicated time point: newly diagnosed GD, antithyroid drugs for less than 3 months. RNA extracted from PBMCs served as the sequencing template. EDTA tubes were used for drawing approximately 8.4 milliliters of peripheral blood. In germline, CDR1 is MNHEY, CDR2 SVGAGI. The CDR3 runs to 12 residues. V lost 4 bases and J 10 bases, leaving 8 bases between the germline ends. The sample originates from a study of regulatory T cells in long-lasting Graves disease. Turning to the study itself: Recently diagnosed Graves' patients had received antithyroid drugs for under 3 months.

CDR3 regions were amplified by Arm-PCR using iRepertoire HTBI primers to build TCR beta libraries. TCRdb passed the multiplex PCR reads through MiXCR, listing each CDR3 protein once. The top ten hold more than 11% of the sample, which has around 250,000 distinct CDR3 sequences, 20% seen once. Study-level points and caveats: Relative to new patients (roughly 980), persistent patients exhibited greater sharing of public clonotypes (about 3,000). Patients with persistent Graves' had lower TCR diversity than newly diagnosed patients.

This chain links TRBV6-5 with TRBJ1-6; perhaps TRBD1 as D (6 bases). This clonotype was obtained from a female donor with Graves disease. The sequences come from peripheral blood mononuclear cells (PBMCs), collected at new diagnosis, from a patient treated with antithyroid drugs. CDR3 in amino acids: CASSSGVSPLHF. The CDR3 coding sequence is TGTGCCAGCAGTTCAGGGGTCTCACCCCTCCACTTT.